The 18 T cell receptor beta chains given below trace back to one sample, sequenced in a study of cytomegalovirus exposure and HLA in healthy donors. TCRdb's copy holds only in-frame clones and misses some; the assay was immunoSEQ multiplex PCR. This sample has tens of thousands of clones, with approximately 93% found just once. Material: PBMCs. Receptor source: a woman under 40 in good health and CMV-seronegative.

This chain joins TRBV6-1 and TRBJ2-1; D is uncertain. CDR1 MNHNS and CDR2 SASEGT come from the germline V gene. This CDR3 contains 14 residues. V lost 9 bases and J lost 0, with 12 bases in between. CDR3 residues: CASRAFSSYNEQFF. Written as DNA, the CDR3 is TGTGCCAGTAGAGCGTTTAGCTCCTACAATGAGCAGTTCTTC.

This clone was recorded once. The CDR3 loop reads CASSVRGYGDTEAFF. CDR3 nucleotides: TGTGCCAGCAGTGTTAGGGGGTATGGGGACACTGAAGCTTTCTTT. The chain recombines TRBV6-1 with TRBJ1-1; D may be TRBD1 (6 bases). The germline V gene has CDR1 MNHNS and CDR2 SASEGT. The CDR3 loop spans 15 amino acids. The germline V and J ends were trimmed by 4 bases and 3 bases, with 15 bases remaining between them.

The rearrangement joins TRBV11-2 to TRBJ1-1; D not certain. Trimming removed 1 base at V and 1 base at J, with 7 bases between. The germline V gene encodes CDR1 SGHAT and CDR2 FQNNGV. The CDR3 consists of 14 residues. The DNA for the CDR3 is TGTGCCAGCAGCTTAGGAGGGCGGAACACTGAAGCTTTCTTT. Translating it yields CASSLGGRNTEAFF. The full variable domain, with the rest looked up from reference TRBV11-2 and TRBJ1-1, is EAGVAQSPRYKIIEKRQSVAFWCNPISGHATLYWYQQILGQGPKLLIQFQNNGVVDDSQLPKDRFSAERLKGVDSTLKIQPAKLEDSAVYLCASSLGGRNTEAFFGQGTRLTVV.

The V call is TRBV5-1, the J call TRBJ2-2, with TRBD1 matching 7 bases. Trimming took 10 bases from V and 4 from J; bases not matched to a gene: 10. This CDR3 has 14 residues. Germline assignment: CDR1 SGHRS and CDR2 YFSETQ. CDR3 amino acids: CASETGAGTGELFF. The CDR3 DNA reads as TGCGCCTCCGAAACAGGGGCGGGCACCGGGGAGCTGTTTTTT.

This chain connects TRBV27 to TRBJ1-1, with D possibly TRBD1 on 6 matching bases. The V gene lost 8 bases and the J gene lost 4 bases, with 17 bases spanning the gap. The length of the CDR3 is 14 residues. The germline CDR1 and CDR2 sequences are MNHEY and SMNVEV (reference sequence). This CDR3 is CASSQRRGTTEAFF. The CDR3 DNA is TGTGCCAGCTCCCAGAGAAGGGGGACCACTGAAGCTTTCTTT.

CDR3 nucleotide sequence: TGCGCCAGCAGCTTGGTGGCAGGGGCTAATCAGCCCCAGCATTTT. It codes for CASSLVAGANQPQHF. V usage is TRBV5-1 and J usage is TRBJ1-5; a weak D match, TRBD1 (6 bases). Deletions cut 0 bases from V and 4 bases from J, with 11 bases between. Germline-derived CDR1 and CDR2 are SGHRS and YFSETQ. The CDR3 contains 15 residues.

The chain employs TRBV5-4 and TRBJ2-7; 8 bases match TRBD1. V lost 0 bases to trimming and J lost 6 bases; unmatched junction nucleotides: 5. The CDR3 sequence is 14 residues long. The V gene's germline CDR1 is SGHNT and CDR2 YYREEE (reference sequence). CDR3 sequence: CASSLDQGALEQYF. For the CDR3, the DNA is TGTGCCAGCAGCTTGGATCAGGGGGCCCTCGAGCAGTACTTC.

V gene TRBV19 combines with J gene TRBJ1-5; D remains ambiguous. The CDR3 runs 14 residues. The germline V gene encodes CDR1 LNHDA and CDR2 SQIVND (reference sequence). The V gene lost 7 bases and the J gene lost 5 bases, with 15 bases spanning the gap. In DNA form, the CDR3 reads TGTGCCAGTAACCAAAATGGACTCTATCAGCCCCAGCATTTT. Translation: CASNQNGLYQPQHF.

This clone has just one count. This chain joins TRBV28 and TRBJ1-2, with TRBD1 matching over 9 bases. V lost 5 bases, J lost 4 bases, and 8 bases stayed unmatched. The germline CDR1 and CDR2 sequences are MDHEN and SYDVKM. The CDR3 runs 15 residues. The CDR3: CASSTWTGDGYGYTF. In nucleotides, the CDR3 is TGTGCCAGCAGTACCTGGACAGGGGATGGCTATGGCTACACCTTC.

V is TRBV15 and J is TRBJ2-7, with 8 bases fitting TRBD1. The CDR3 totals 21 residues. V lost 5 bases to trimming and J lost 7 bases; unmatched junction nucleotides: 31. Germline V CDR1 and CDR2: LNHNV, YYDKDF (reference sequence). CDR3 residues: CATSGQVRDRSQSVGWREQYF. The CDR3 DNA follows: TGTGCCACCAGCGGGCAAGTCCGGGACAGGTCTCAATCGGTGGGGTGGAGGGAGCAGTACTTC.

The V call is TRBV28, the J call TRBJ2-5, with D perhaps matching TRBD1 (6 bases). The germline V and J ends were trimmed by 3 bases and 2 bases, with 13 bases remaining between them. The CDR3 extends over 15 amino acids. Germline CDR1 MDHEN, CDR2 SYDVKM. The CDR3 sequence: CASSLVGQIQETQYF. CDR3 sequence (DNA): TGTGCCAGCAGTTTGGTAGGACAGATTCAAGAGACCCAGTACTTC.

The rearrangement joins TRBV6-1 to TRBJ1-5; D call uncertain. CDR1 is MNHNS, CDR2 SASEGT, per germline. The V end was cut by 6 bases, the J end by 6 bases, with 9 bases between. The CDR3 spans 12 residues. This CDR3 reads CASRGRSQPQHF. The CDR3 DNA reads TGTGCCAGCAGGGGTCGGAGTCAGCCCCAGCATTTT.

The chain couples TRBV27 to TRBJ1-1; TRBD1 is a possible D gene (6 bases). Germline CDR1 reads MNHEY; CDR2 reads SMNVEV (reference sequence). Trimming took off 3 bases at V and 4 bases at J, with 9 bases between the two ends. The CDR3 is made up of 13 amino acids. The CDR3 here is CASSFAQGTEAFF. The CDR3 nucleotides read TGTGCCAGCAGTTTTGCACAGGGCACTGAAGCTTTCTTT.

V usage is TRBV5-6 and J usage is TRBJ1-4; weak D call: TRBD1 (5 bases). Germline CDR1 SGHDT, CDR2 YYEEEE. The CDR3 length is 14 residues. V was shortened by 5 bases and J by 5 bases, with 13 bases between the two germline ends. As DNA, the CDR3 is TGTGCCAGCAGGGAAGGGGTCTCGAATGAAAAACTGTTTTTT. Translation: CASREGVSNEKLFF.

The V call is TRBV27, the J call TRBJ1-2; 7 bases agree with TRBD1. This CDR3 contains 14 residues. The germline V gene encodes CDR1 MNHEY and CDR2 SMNVEV (reference sequence). The V and J ends lost 6 bases and 6 bases, in that order; junction bases with no gene match: 10. CDR3 in amino acids: CASRGGWDRDGYTF. As DNA, the CDR3 is TGTGCCAGCAGGGGCGGTTGGGACAGAGATGGCTACACCTTC.

The chain employs TRBV7-6 and TRBJ2-2, with TRBD1 identical over 10 bases. CDR1 is SGHVS, CDR2 FNYEAQ, per germline. V shed 5 bases and J 5 bases; nucleotides not matched to a gene: 5. This CDR3 contains 15 residues. The CDR3 protein is CASSRRQGATGELFF. CDR3 sequence (DNA): TGTGCCAGCAGCCGACGACAGGGGGCTACCGGGGAGCTGTTTTTT.

A word on this clone: One end of the junction varies from germline; a read error may be responsible. This chain joins TRBV5-1 and TRBJ2-7; 7 bases are shared with TRBD1. The CDR3 length is 15 residues. The V gene's germline CDR1 is SGHRS and CDR2 YFSETQ. In nucleotides, the CDR3 is TGTGCCAGCAGCCCTAAAGGGCAGGGGGTCTACGAGCAGTACTTC. Translated, it gives CASSPKGQGVYEQYF.

The chain carries TRBV4-1 and TRBJ2-3; 9 nucleotides line up with TRBD2. The CDR3 runs to 17 residues. Germline V gene sequence: CDR1 MGHRA, CDR2 YSYEKL. Trimming removed 3 bases from V and 2 bases from J; junction bases left unmatched: 9. CDR3 amino acids: CASSHGGLAWNTDTQYF. The CDR3 DNA reads as TGCGCCAGCAGCCATGGAGGACTAGCGTGGAACACAGATACGCAGTATTTT.